The 20 T cell receptor beta chains listed next were all sequenced from one sample in a study of regulatory T cells in long-lasting Graves disease. Libraries of TCR beta came from iRepertoire HTBI primers plus Arm-PCR of CDR3 regions. TCRdb analysed the multiplex PCR reads with MiXCR anew, one entry per CDR3 protein. The sample shows 400,000 to 500,000 distinct CDR3 sequences, less than 25% of them seen only once. Time point denoted: persistent/refractory GD, antithyroid drugs over 5 years with positive TRAb. PBMC-extracted RNA yielded the TCR library. The sample here was peripheral blood mononuclear cells (PBMCs), taken when the disease was refractory, from a patient treated with antithyroid drugs. Receptors were obtained from a female donor with Graves disease.

In this sample, this clonotype turned up many times. This chain uses TRBV3-1 with TRBJ2-7, with 11 bases fitting TRBD2. CDR1 and CDR2 (germline): LGHDT, YNNKEL (reference sequence). Trimming removed 0 bases from V and 4 bases from J; junction bases left unmatched: 2. The CDR3 is 15 residues long. Written as DNA, the CDR3 is TGTGCCAGCAGCCAAGAGACTAGCGGGATGTACGAGCAGTACTTC. Encoded protein: CASSQETSGMYEQYF.

This clonotype was observed many times. This sequence joins TRBV10-3 and TRBJ1-2; no firm D call. V was trimmed by 7 bases and J by 4 bases, leaving 16 bases between them. CDR3 size: 14 residues. The V gene's germline CDR1 is ENHRY and CDR2 SYGVKD. The CDR3 sequence: CAITQHALFYGYTF. The DNA of the CDR3 is TGTGCCATCACCCAACACGCGCTCTTCTATGGCTACACCTTC.

This clonotype came up many times. The J gene is TRBJ1-1, the V gene TRBV2; a possible D gene is TRBD1 (5 bases). The ends were cut back, 3 bases at V and 3 bases at J, with 11 bases in the middle. Germline V gene data show CDR1 as SNHLY and CDR2 as FYNNEI. This CDR3 has 14 amino acids. CDR3 sequence (DNA): TGTGCCAGCAGTGACAGGGAAGGTTACACTGAAGCTTTCTTT. As protein: CASSDREGYTEAFF.

Ten or more counts support this clonotype. This chain uses TRBV2 with TRBJ1-1; D unresolved. V dropped 4 bases and J dropped 0 bases, with 9 bases sitting between them. Germline CDR1 and CDR2: SNHLY and FYNNEI. The CDR3 totals 14 residues. In nucleotides, the CDR3 is TGTGCCAGCAGTGTTGTAGCCATGAACACTGAAGCTTTCTTT. Its translation is CASSVVAMNTEAFF.

This clonotype appeared many times. The chain joins TRBV2 to TRBJ1-1; TRBD1 agrees at 9 bases. The germline V gene encodes CDR1 SNHLY and CDR2 FYNNEI. The CDR3 extends over 15 amino acids. Trimming took 7 bases from V and 6 from J; bases not matched to a gene: 12. CDR3 nucleotides: TGTGCCAGCATGCGCCGGGACAGGGTAGGGGCTGAAGCTTTCTTT. Translated, it gives CASMRRDRVGAEAFF.

The CDR3, as DNA: TGCAGCGTTGATCGGGAGGAGAACACAGATACGCAGTATTTT. Protein sequence: CSVDREENTDTQYF. This chain uses TRBV29-1 with TRBJ2-3; 7 positions agree with TRBD2. The V gene's germline CDR1 is SQVTM and CDR2 ANQGSEA. V dropped 3 bases and J dropped 2; count of bases not matched to a gene: 5. The CDR3 is 14 amino acids.

This clonotype was seen ten or more times. V and J are TRBV30 and TRBJ1-4; D unclear. The CDR3 loop spans 14 amino acids. The V gene lost 4 bases and the J gene lost 8 bases, with 17 bases spanning the gap. Germline V CDR1 and CDR2: GTSNPN, SVGIG (reference sequence). CDR3 sequence (DNA): TGTGCCTGGAAACGACCCGGCAGCGGGGAAAAACTGTTTTTT. Its protein product is CAWKRPGSGEKLFF.

This clonotype was seen at least ten times. The gene calls are TRBV28 and TRBJ1-2; 7 bases agree with TRBD1. J was trimmed by 3 bases and V by 7 bases; bases with no gene match: 5. This CDR3 region has 13 residues. Germline V gives CDR1 MDHEN, CDR2 SYDVKM. The CDR3 region has the DNA TGTGCCAGCATTGGACAGGAGTACTATGGCTACACCTTC. As protein: CASIGQEYYGYTF.

The rearrangement links TRBV7-2 to TRBJ1-6, with D unresolved. Trimming removed 2 bases at V and 8 bases at J, with 7 bases between. The CDR3 has 13 residues. Per germline, CDR1 SGHTA and CDR2 FQGNSA. This chain's CDR3 is CASSLYRDSPLHF. As DNA, the CDR3 is TGTGCCAGCAGCTTATACCGGGATTCACCCCTCCACTTT. The full variable domain, rest sourced from reference TRBV7-2 and TRBJ1-6, is GAGVSQSPSNKVTEKGKDVELRCDPISGHTALYWYRQSLGQGLEFLIYFQGNSAPDKSGLPSDRFSAERTGGSVSTLTIQRTQQEDSAVYLCASSLYRDSPLHFGNGTRLTVT.

This clonotype appeared many times. This chain links TRBV11-2 with TRBJ2-7; TRBD1 matches 7 bases. V trimming: 3 bases; J trimming: 7 bases; junction bases outside the gene matches: 3. The CDR3 is 12 amino acids. Germline CDR1 SGHAT, CDR2 FQNNGV. CDR3 in DNA: TGTGCCAGCAGCTTCCAGGGGGTTGAGCAGTACTTC. Translating it yields CASSFQGVEQYF. Using reference TRBV11-2 and TRBJ2-7 for the parts outside the CDR3, the full variable domain is EAGVAQSPRYKIIEKRQSVAFWCNPISGHATLYWYQQILGQGPKLLIQFQNNGVVDDSQLPKDRFSAERLKGVDSTLKIQPAKLEDSAVYLCASSFQGVEQYFGPGTRLTVT.

This clonotype has a count of ten or more. This rearrangement joins TRBV7-3 to TRBJ1-6, with a weak D call TRBD1 (5 bases). CDR1 and CDR2 from the germline V gene are SGHTA and FQGTGA. Trimming removed 1 base from V and 10 bases from J, with 11 bases in between. The CDR3 is 14 amino acids. The CDR3 reads CASSLKGIASPLHF. For the CDR3, the DNA is TGTGCCAGCAGCTTAAAGGGGATCGCCTCACCCCTCCACTTT.

This clonotype was seen many times. The J gene is TRBJ1-5, the V gene TRBV12-3 or TRBV12-4; D remains ambiguous. Trimming shortened V by 3 bases and J by 6 bases, and 6 bases separated the two germline ends. The CDR3 has 12 amino acids. The CDR3 DNA reads TGTGCCAGCAGTTTCTCGGCTCAGCCCCAGCATTTT. The encoded protein is CASSFSAQPQHF.

At least ten counts were recorded for this clonotype. The chain recombines TRBV14 with TRBJ2-5, with unresolved D. The CDR3 spans 13 residues. Germline V lookup: CDR1 SGHDN, CDR2 FVKESK. V lost 1 base to trimming and J lost 7 bases, with 10 bases between them. CDR3 amino acids: CASSQGLYGTQYF. The CDR3 nucleotides read TGTGCCAGCAGCCAAGGATTGTACGGGACCCAGTACTTC.

The chain is built from TRBV5-6 and TRBJ1-3, with a possible D match to TRBD1 (5 bases). Trimming cost V 5 bases and J 2 bases, with 17 bases left between them. This CDR3 has 16 amino acids. The V gene's germline CDR1 is SGHDT and CDR2 YYEEEE. The CDR3 is CASSVSGVLPGNTIYF. The CDR3 nucleotides read TGTGCCAGCAGTGTCTCGGGGGTTCTCCCTGGAAACACCATATATTTT.

The table lists this clonotype with many counts. The V gene is TRBV2, the J gene TRBJ1-1; D is unresolved. The ends were cut back, 7 bases at V and 4 bases at J, with 13 bases in the middle. Germline V gives CDR1 SNHLY, CDR2 FYNNEI. This CDR3 is built from 13 residues. The CDR3 DNA sequence: TGTGCCAGCAACGGGGTCGCGAGCACTGAAGCTTTCTTT. Its translation: CASNGVASTEAFF.

The sample holds many counts of this clonotype. The J gene is TRBJ2-7, the V gene TRBV28, with D possibly being TRBD1 (6 bases). In germline, CDR1 is MDHEN, CDR2 SYDVKM. The V end was cut by 6 bases, the J end by 3 bases, with 12 bases between. The CDR3 runs to 13 residues. The CDR3 here is CASSPRDNYEQYF. CDR3 in DNA: TGTGCCAGCAGCCCAAGGGACAACTACGAGCAGTACTTC.

This clonotype was detected a few times. The J gene is TRBJ1-2, the V gene TRBV7-8; D remains unclear. CDR3 length equals 16 residues. The V and J ends lost 1 base and 4 bases respectively, with 16 bases between them. Germline CDR1 and CDR2: SGHVS and FQNEAQ. The CDR3 loop is CASSLETAQPPYGYTF. CDR3 nucleotides: TGTGCCAGCAGCTTAGAAACAGCCCAGCCTCCCTATGGCTACACCTTC.

This chain uses TRBV28 with TRBJ2-1; tentatively, D is TRBD2 (6 bases). CDR1 is MDHEN and CDR2 is SYDVKM in the germline V gene. Trimming stripped 4 bases from V and 4 bases from J, with 14 bases between. The length of the CDR3 is 15 residues. The DNA for the CDR3 is TGTGCCAGCAGTTCCCCGGGGGTAGAATACAATGAGCAGTTCTTC. Its protein product is CASSSPGVEYNEQFF.

The V call is TRBV7-3, the J call TRBJ2-1; D might be TRBD1 (5 bases). CDR3 size: 12 residues. V dropped 5 bases and J dropped 8 bases, with 10 bases sitting between them. Germline V gives CDR1 SGHTA, CDR2 FQGTGA. CDR3 in DNA: TGTGCCAGCAGCACCCAGGGTTATGAGCAGTTCTTC. As protein: CASSTQGYEQFF.

This clonotype was counted ten times or more. The chain uses TRBV28 and TRBJ1-1; tentative D call: TRBD1 (6 bases). The V and J ends lost 8 bases and 6 bases respectively, with 16 bases between them. CDR3 length equals 13 residues. The V gene's germline CDR1 is MDHEN and CDR2 SYDVKM. CDR3 nucleotides: TGTGCCAGCCCTTTAAAGGGGGGGGCTGAAGCTTTCTTT. Amino acids: CASPLKGGAEAFF.